This is a list of T cell receptor beta chains from one sample in a study of kidney transplant recipient with SARS-CoV-2 infection. MiXCR, run by TCRdb on the reads, gives a single entry per CDR3 protein. The table records approximately 240,000 distinct CDR3 sequences, 25% to 35% of them present only once. Sequenced here: a blood sample, sampled at baseline and on day 111 from a kidney transplant recipient. These receptors were collected from a male patient younger than 45 who had COVID-19 and was a kidney transplant recipient. Some of the T cells may derive from the graft donor. Each CDR3 is given with its conserved first and last residue. The order of the fields is V gene, J gene, clone size, D gene, CDR3 length, CDR3 protein, CDR3 DNA. D genes are given only for firm matches. The size entry is marked missing in some rows and otherwise reads once, few, many or a size class.

TRBV7-9	TRBJ1-5	many	.	15	CASSLGGGSNQPQHF	TGTGCCAGCAGCTTAGGGGGGGGTAGCAATCAGCCCCAGCATTTT
TRBV27	TRBJ2-6	many	.	16	CASSFGGTSGANVLTF	TGTGCCAGCAGTTTTGGTGGGACCTCTGGGGCCAACGTCCTGACTTTC
TRBV20-1	TRBJ1-6	many	.	15	CSARVGGIYNSPLHF	TGCAGTGCTAGAGTTGGGGGGATATATAATTCACCCCTCCACTTT
TRBV20-1	TRBJ2-7	.	.	13	CSARARASYERYF	TGCAGTGCTAGAGCCCGGGCCTCTTACGAGCGGTACTTC
TRBV27	TRBJ2-4	.	.	10	CASRLSIQYF	TGTGCCAGCAGGCTGAGCATTCAGTACTTC
TRBV28	TRBJ1-1	many	.	15	CASTAGGQANTEAFF	TGTGCCAGCACCGCCGGCGGGCAGGCGAACACTGAAGCTTTCTTT
TRBV5-4	TRBJ1-2	many	.	16	CASRRPVPGKTYGYTF	TGTGCCAGCCGAAGACCCGTACCAGGAAAGACCTATGGCTACACCTTC
TRBV5-4	TRBJ2-1	many	.	15	CASSLDPSSYNEQFF	TGTGCCAGCAGCTTGGATCCGAGCTCCTACAATGAGCAGTTCTTC
TRBV20-1	TRBJ1-5	many	.	12	CSARGPNQPQHF	TGCAGTGCTAGAGGCCCAAATCAGCCCCAGCATTTT
TRBV7-9	TRBJ2-2	many	TRBD2	17	CASSSSGLAGVPGELFF	TGTGCCAGCAGCTCCAGTGGACTAGCGGGAGTCCCCGGGGAGCTGTTTTTT
TRBV19	TRBJ2-1	many	TRBD1	15	CATEIGTGPHNEQFF	TGTGCCACTGAAATCGGGACAGGTCCCCACAATGAGCAGTTCTTC
TRBV12-3/TRBV12-4	TRBJ1-1	many	TRBD1	14	CASTLTGGNTEAFF	TGTGCCAGCACCCTAACAGGGGGGAATACTGAAGCTTTCTTT
TRBV21-1	TRBJ1-1	many	.	13	CASSRQGSGEAFF	TGTGCCAGCAGCAGACAGGGGAGCGGTGAAGCTTTCTTT
TRBV5-1	TRBJ2-3	.	.	14	CASLLGPETDTQYF	TGCGCCAGCCTCCTAGGACCCGAAACAGATACGCAGTATTTT
TRBV19	TRBJ2-3	.	TRBD1	14	CASSWDRGSDTQYF	TGTGCCAGTAGTTGGGACAGGGGATCAGATACGCAGTATTTT
TRBV9	TRBJ2-2	many	TRBD2	16	CASSVDPGGETGELFF	TGTGCCAGCAGCGTAGACCCGGGAGGGGAAACCGGGGAGCTGTTTTTT
TRBV12-1	TRBJ1-2	.	.	17	CASSMKYVYGKTYGYTF	TGTGCCAGCAGCATGAAATATGTATATGGAAAGACCTATGGCTACACCTTC
TRBV7-2	TRBJ1-2	many	.	12	CASSLVNYGYTF	TGTGCCAGCAGCTTAGTTAACTATGGCTACACCTTC
TRBV9	TRBJ2-7	many	.	14	CASSVTPISYEQYF	TGTGCCAGCAGCGTTACTCCTATTAGCTACGAGCAGTACTTC
TRBV6-4	TRBJ2-3	many	.	14	CASSDGHLTDTQYF	TGTGCCAGCAGTGACGGACACCTCACAGATACGCAGTATTTT
TRBV7-9	TRBJ1-1	many	.	16	CASRQYSQGSSTEAFF	TGTGCCAGCAGACAATACTCACAGGGTTCGAGCACTGAAGCTTTCTTT
TRBV11-2	TRBJ2-7	many	.	14	CASSLAAAGYEQYF	TGTGCCAGCAGCTTAGCGGCAGCGGGCTACGAGCAGTACTTC
TRBV7-2	TRBJ1-2	many	.	15	CASSLGAVANYGYTF	TGTGCCAGCAGCTTAGGTGCGGTTGCTAACTATGGCTACACCTTC
TRBV5-1	TRBJ1-4	many	.	15	CASSSSGTENEKLFF	TGCGCCAGCAGCTCATCCGGGACGGAGAATGAAAAACTGTTTTTT